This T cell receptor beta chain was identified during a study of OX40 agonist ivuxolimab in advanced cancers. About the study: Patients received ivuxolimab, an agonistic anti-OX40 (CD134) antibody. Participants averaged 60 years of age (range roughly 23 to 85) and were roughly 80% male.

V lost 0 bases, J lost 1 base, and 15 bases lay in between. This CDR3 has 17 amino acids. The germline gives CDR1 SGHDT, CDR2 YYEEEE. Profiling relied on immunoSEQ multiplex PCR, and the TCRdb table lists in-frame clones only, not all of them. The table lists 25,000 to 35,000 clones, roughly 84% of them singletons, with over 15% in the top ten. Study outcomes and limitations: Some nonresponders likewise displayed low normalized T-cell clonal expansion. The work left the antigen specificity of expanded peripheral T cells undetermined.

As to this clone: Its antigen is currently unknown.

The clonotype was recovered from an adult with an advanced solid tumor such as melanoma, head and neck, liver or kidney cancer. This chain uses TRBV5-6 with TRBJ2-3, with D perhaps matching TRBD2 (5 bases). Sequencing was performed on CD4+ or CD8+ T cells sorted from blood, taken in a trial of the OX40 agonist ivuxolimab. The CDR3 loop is CASSLARVGRGTDTQYF. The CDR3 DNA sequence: TGTGCCAGCAGCTTGGCGCGGGTGGGTAGGGGCACAGATACGCAGTATTTT.